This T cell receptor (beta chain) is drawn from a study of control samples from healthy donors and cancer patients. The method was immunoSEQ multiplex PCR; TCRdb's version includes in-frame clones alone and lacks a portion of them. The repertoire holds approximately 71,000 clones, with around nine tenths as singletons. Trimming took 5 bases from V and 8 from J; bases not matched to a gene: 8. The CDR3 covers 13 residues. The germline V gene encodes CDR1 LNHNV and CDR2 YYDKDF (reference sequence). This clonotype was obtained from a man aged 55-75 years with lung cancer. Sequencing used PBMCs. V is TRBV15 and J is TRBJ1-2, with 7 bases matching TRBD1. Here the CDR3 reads CATSVTGAGGYTF. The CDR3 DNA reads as TGTGCCACCAGCGTCACAGGGGCAGGGGGCTACACCTTC.